The source of this T cell receptor (beta chain) is a study of T cells after yellow fever vaccination. The wider study: Preparation of fractions with low cell numbers was performed using SMART-Seq v4 Ultra Low Input.

A few counts support this clonotype. TCRdb recomputed calls from the 5' RACE reads with MiXCR, one row per CDR3 protein. The sample holds around 590,000 distinct CDR3 sequences, roughly an eighth seen once. CDR1 LGHNT and CDR2 FRNRAP come from the germline V gene. The CDR3 consists of 15 residues. V lost 3 bases and J 0 bases, leaving 12 bases between the germline ends. The sequenced sample was PBMCs, obtained on the day of the yellow fever booster vaccination. This sequence originates from a man aged 25 to 45 who received the YFV17D yellow fever vaccine. The genes are TRBV12-5 and TRBJ2-7, with TRBD1 as a possible D gene (6 bases). The CDR3 DNA follows: TGTGCTAGTGGTTTCTACAGGGCTTACTCCTACGAGCAGTACTTC. Translated: CASGFYRAYSYEQYF.